One and the same sample provided the 15 T cell receptor beta chains below, sequenced in a study of blood T cell repertoires in COVID-19. Measured with immunoSEQ multiplex PCR; TCRdb has only the in-frame clones, and not every one. There are about 120,000 clones in the sample; roughly 91% occur only once, and 3% to 4% lies in the top ten. Sequenced input: peripheral blood. These receptors were obtained from a woman aged 45-65 years with acute or convalescent COVID-19.

This clone was seen only once. The J gene is TRBJ2-3, the V gene TRBV25-1; TRBD1 agrees at 8 bases. With V trimmed by 4 bases and J by 8 bases, 11 bases remained unmatched. Germline CDR1 reads MGHDK; CDR2 reads SYGVNS. CDR3 length: 15 amino acids. CDR3 nucleotide sequence: TGTGCCAGCAGTGGGAGGACAGGGTTTATGGGTACGCAGTATTTT. Translation: CASSGRTGFMGTQYF. The variable domain in full, with the rest retrieved from reference TRBV25-1 and TRBJ2-3, is EADIYQTPRYLVIGTGKKITLECSQTMGHDKMYWYQQDPGMELHLIHYSYGVNSTEKGDLSSESTVSRIRTEHFPLTLESARPSHTSQYLCASSGRTGFMGTQYFGPGTRLTVL.

V gene TRBV7-6 combines with J gene TRBJ2-7, with TRBD1 as a possible D gene (6 bases). CDR3 length equals 13 residues. The germline V gene has CDR1 SGHVS and CDR2 FNYEAQ. Trimming took off 7 bases at V and 3 bases at J, with 13 bases between the two ends. CDR3 sequence reads: CASIPQGGYEQYF. The CDR3 coding sequence is TGTGCCAGCATCCCACAAGGGGGCTACGAGCAGTACTTC.

J is TRBJ1-6 and V is TRBV25-1, with D hard to call. V was shortened by 1 base and J by 3 bases, with 13 bases between the two germline ends. This CDR3 spans 17 amino acids. Germline CDR1 reads MGHDK; CDR2 reads SYGVNS. The CDR3 reads CASSESIHSLYNSPLHF. DNA of the CDR3: TGTGCCAGCAGTGAATCCATCCACAGCCTCTATAATTCACCCCTCCACTTT.

V gene TRBV3-1 (or the pseudogene TRBV3-2) combines with J gene TRBJ2-7, with 8 nucleotides matching TRBD2. In germline, CDR1 is LGHDT, CDR2 YNNKEL (reference sequence). With V trimmed by 2 bases and J by 6 bases, 9 bases remained unmatched. This CDR3 region has 15 residues. CDR3 loop: CASSQKPGLGSEQYF. CDR3 bases: TGTGCCAGCAGCCAAAAACCGGGACTAGGCTCCGAGCAGTACTTC.

The chain links TRBV5-1 to TRBJ1-1, with TRBD1 as a possible D gene (6 bases). Germline lookup yields CDR1 SGHRS and CDR2 YFSETQ. Trimming removed 0 bases from V and 0 bases from J, with 15 bases in between. This CDR3 region has 17 residues. CDR3 in amino acids: CASSLGRGVRMNTEAFF. In DNA, the CDR3 is TGCGCCAGCAGCTTGGGCAGGGGAGTTAGAATGAACACTGAAGCTTTCTTT. The full variable domain, with the rest looked up from reference TRBV5-1 and TRBJ1-1, is KAGVTQTPRYLIKTRGQQVTLSCSPISGHRSVSWYQQTPGQGLQFLFEYFSETQRNKGNFPGRFSGRQFSNSRSEMNVSTLELGDSALYLCASSLGRGVRMNTEAFFGQGTRLTVV.

The chain has TRBV19 and TRBJ2-2, with D unclear. The ends were cut back, 2 bases at V and 3 bases at J, with 16 bases in the middle. From germline, CDR1 is LNHDA and CDR2 SQIVND (reference sequence). The CDR3 loop spans 17 amino acids. The CDR3 DNA reads as TGTGCCAGTAGTATAACCCTTGGCAGGTCGGACACCGGGGAGCTGTTTTTT. Protein: CASSITLGRSDTGELFF.

The rearrangement uses TRBV7-6 and TRBJ2-1; 10 nucleotides agree with TRBD2. The germline V gene encodes CDR1 SGHVS and CDR2 FNYEAQ. J was trimmed by 1 base and V by 4 bases; bases with no gene match: 4. The CDR3 extends over 16 amino acids. Written as DNA, the CDR3 is TGTGCCAGCAGCTCCCTAGCGGGAGTATCCTACAATGAGCAGTTCTTC. Its translation: CASSSLAGVSYNEQFF.

The chain carries TRBV28 and TRBJ2-3, with 14 bases lining up with TRBD2. The CDR3 covers 17 residues. CDR1 is MDHEN, CDR2 SYDVKM, per germline. Trimming removed 5 bases from V and 2 bases from J; junction bases left unmatched: 6. CDR3: CASSLQGLAGVTDTQYF. The CDR3 nucleotides read TGTGCCAGCAGTCTTCAGGGACTAGCGGGAGTCACAGATACGCAGTATTTT.

In its sample, this clone was seen once. The rearrangement uses TRBV6-4 and TRBJ2-1; D is unresolved. The CDR3 extends over 15 amino acids. V lost 0 bases to trimming and J lost 0 bases, with 6 bases between them. CDR1 MRHNA and CDR2 SNTAGT come from the germline V gene. CDR3 sequence reads: CASSDSGTSYNEQFF. CDR3 nucleotide sequence: TGTGCCAGCAGTGACTCGGGCACCTCCTACAATGAGCAGTTCTTC.

The V and J genes are TRBV18 and TRBJ1-1; D is possibly TRBD1 (5 bases). The V end was cut by 3 bases, the J end by 3 bases, with 14 bases between. Germline values: CDR1 KGHSH, CDR2 LQKENI. The CDR3 totals 15 residues. CDR3 protein: CASSPSGGGDTEAFF. The CDR3 nucleotides read TGTGCCAGCTCACCGTCCGGCGGAGGGGACACTGAAGCTTTCTTT. Full variable domain (rest looked up from reference TRBV18 and TRBJ1-1): NAGVMQNPRHLVRRRGQEARLRCSPMKGHSHVYWYRQLPEEGLKFMVYLQKENIIDESGMPKERFSAEFPKEGPSILRIQQVVRGDSAAYFCASSPSGGGDTEAFFGQGTRLTVV.

This clone was seen a single time. This chain connects TRBV19 to TRBJ1-5; D is unclear. This CDR3 has 16 amino acids. V was pared by 6 bases and J by 1 base, with 16 bases between. Looked up from germline, CDR1 is LNHDA and CDR2 is SQIVND (reference sequence). The CDR3 region has the DNA TGTGCCAGTAGCGACCTCCCGGCGGTGAGCAATCAGCCCCAGCATTTT. Protein: CASSDLPAVSNQPQHF.

This clone came up a few times. V gene TRBV11-2 combines with J gene TRBJ2-1, with 7 bases lining up with TRBD2. CDR3 size: 17 residues. The V gene's germline CDR1 is SGHAT and CDR2 FQNNGV. J was trimmed by 2 bases and V by 6 bases; bases with no gene match: 13. CDR3 bases: TGTGCCAGCAGGAATGCCGGGAGGAAGGCCCCCTACAATGAGCAGTTCTTC. Its protein is CASRNAGRKAPYNEQFF.

V usage is TRBV5-1 and J usage is TRBJ1-2; D might be TRBD1 (5 bases). The CDR3 consists of 14 residues. The V gene lost 4 bases and the J gene lost 7 bases, with 17 bases spanning the gap. Germline lookup yields CDR1 SGHRS and CDR2 YFSETQ. The CDR3 bases are TGCGCCAGCAGCCCCCCTGCTGGGGCAGCTGGCTACACCTTC. Its translation is CASSPPAGAAGYTF. Filled out from reference TRBV5-1 and TRBJ1-2, the complete variable domain reads KAGVTQTPRYLIKTRGQQVTLSCSPISGHRSVSWYQQTPGQGLQFLFEYFSETQRNKGNFPGRFSGRQFSNSRSEMNVSTLELGDSALYLCASSPPAGAAGYTFGSGTRLTVV.

The chain recombines TRBV10-2 with TRBJ1-2; D not certain. CDR1 is WSHSY and CDR2 is SAAADI in the germline V gene. V dropped 4 bases and J dropped 5 bases, with 11 bases sitting between them. The CDR3 has 13 amino acids. DNA for the CDR3: TGCGCCAGCAGTGTCACAGCAATTTATGGCTACACCTTC. Translating gives CASSVTAIYGYTF.

The CDR3 sequence: CAWSPREGWTEAFF. The CDR3 region has the DNA TGTGCCTGGAGCCCCCGGGAGGGCTGGACTGAAGCTTTCTTT. V usage is TRBV30 and J usage is TRBJ1-1; no definite D call. V was trimmed by 3 bases and J by 5 bases, leaving 16 bases between them. Germline CDR1 reads GTSNPN; CDR2 reads SVGIG (reference sequence). The CDR3 covers 14 residues.